The 3 T cell receptor beta chains below come from one sample, sequenced in a study of cytomegalovirus exposure and HLA in healthy donors. Primers included in the PCR were 60 Vbeta and 13 Jbeta primers. Some clones are missing from TCRdb's copy, which holds only in-frame ones; the method was immunoSEQ multiplex PCR. The data show some 78,000 clones, with approximately 80% seen just once and approximately 23% held by the top ten. The sequenced sample was PBMCs. These receptors were taken from a woman in her forties or fifties in good health and CMV-seropositive.

This chain links TRBV7-6 with TRBJ2-3, with 8 positions matching TRBD2. The CDR3 covers 12 residues. Germline values: CDR1 SGHVS, CDR2 FNYEAQ. V lost 5 bases and J lost 9; bases outside the gene matches: 4. CDR3 nucleotide sequence: TGTGCCAGCAGCGCCGGGAGGGAGACGCAGTATTTT. This codes for CASSAGRETQYF. Combining the CDR3 with reference TRBV7-6 and TRBJ2-3 gives the whole variable domain GAGVSQSPRYKVTKRGQDVALRCDPISGHVSLYWYRQALGQGPEFLTYFNYEAQQDKSGLPNDRFSAERPEGSISTLTIQRTEQRDSAMYRCASSAGRETQYFGPGTRLTVL.

V is TRBV11-2 and J is TRBJ1-1; D is uncertain. From germline, CDR1 is SGHAT and CDR2 FQNNGV. Trimming took off 4 bases at V and 2 bases at J, with 5 bases between the two ends. The length of the CDR3 is 12 residues. Written as DNA, the CDR3 is TGTGCCAGCAGCTCCTTCAACACTGAAGCTTTCTTT. Translation gives CASSSFNTEAFF.

The V and J genes are TRBV11-2 and TRBJ1-5, with 8 bases aligning to TRBD1. CDR1 is SGHAT, CDR2 FQNNGV, per germline. This CDR3 is built from 14 residues. V dropped 3 bases and J dropped 4; count of bases not matched to a gene: 2. The CDR3 nucleotides read TGTGCCAGCAGCTTCGACAGGGGTAATCAGCCCCAGCATTTT. Translated, it gives CASSFDRGNQPQHF. Combining the CDR3 with reference TRBV11-2 and TRBJ1-5 gives the whole variable domain EAGVAQSPRYKIIEKRQSVAFWCNPISGHATLYWYQQILGQGPKLLIQFQNNGVVDDSQLPKDRFSAERLKGVDSTLKIQPAKLEDSAVYLCASSFDRGNQPQHFGDGTRLSIL.